This T cell receptor beta chain was sequenced in a study of T cell responses to AZD1222 COVID-19 vaccine. From germline, CDR1 is KGHSH and CDR2 LQKENI. V lost 6 bases, J lost 0 bases, and 8 bases lay in between. This CDR3 spans 13 amino acids. Using immunoSEQ multiplex PCR, the repertoire was profiled, and TCRdb retains in-frame clones only, with some absent. Among around 95,000 clones listed, roughly 89% were seen once. The chain is built from TRBV18 and TRBJ1-1; D remains ambiguous. The origin of this receptor is an adult in good health. Here the sequenced sample was peripheral blood, taken on day 0 of AZD1222 vaccination. CDR3 protein: CASSGDLNTEAFF. For the CDR3, the DNA is TGTGCCAGCTCGGGCGATTTGAACACTGAAGCTTTCTTT. Filled out from reference TRBV18 and TRBJ1-1, the complete variable domain reads NAGVMQNPRHLVRRRGQEARLRCSPMKGHSHVYWYRQLPEEGLKFMVYLQKENIIDESGMPKERFSAEFPKEGPSILRIQQVVRGDSAAYFCASSGDLNTEAFFGQGTRLTVV.